The 14 T cell receptor beta chains below come from one sample, sequenced in a study of T cells after yellow fever vaccination. TCRdb reprocessed the 5' RACE reads with MiXCR, giving one entry per CDR3 protein. The data hold tens of thousands of distinct CDR3 sequences, with 7.4% observed a single time. This specimen was CD8+ T cells sorted from PBMCs, taken approximately 15 days after the first yellow fever vaccination. These receptor sequences come from a man aged 18 to 35 who received the YFV17D yellow fever vaccine.

The chain uses TRBV6-2 or TRBV6-3 and TRBJ2-7; D uncertain. Germline CDR1 reads MNHEY; CDR2 reads SVGEGT. The CDR3 runs to 13 residues. Trimming pared 4 bases from V and 1 base from J, leaving 8 bases between. The CDR3 region is CASSSPWSYEQYF. The CDR3 DNA is TGTGCCAGCAGTTCCCCTTGGTCCTACGAGCAGTACTTC.

On this clonotype: A read error may explain this, as a much larger clone is one base away. The V call is TRBV10-3, the J call TRBJ2-5; D not resolved. Trimming took 4 bases from V and 5 from J, leaving 11 bases between them. Germline lookup yields CDR1 ENHRY and CDR2 SYGVKD. This CDR3 is 13 amino acids long. CDR3 region: CAISVELHETQYF. The CDR3 DNA is TGTGCCATCAGTGTTGAGCTTCATGAGACCCAGTACTTC.

This clonotype was picked up a small number of times. The chain has TRBV28 and TRBJ2-7; 7 nucleotides line up with TRBD1. The germline gives CDR1 MDHEN, CDR2 SYDVKM. Trimming at V came to 4 bases and at J to 0 bases, leaving 6 bases not matched to a gene. This CDR3 is built from 15 residues. The chain's CDR3 is CASSSPGQRSYEQYV. The CDR3 DNA follows: TGTGCCAGCAGTTCGCCGGGACAGCGCTCCTACGAGCAGTACGTC.

This clonotype has a count of ten or more. V and J are TRBV6-5 and TRBJ2-2; D uncertain. This CDR3 has 12 residues. V was pared by 2 bases and J by 8 bases, with 6 bases between. Germline CDR1 reads MNHEY; CDR2 reads SVGAGI. The CDR3 spells CASSYGGGELFF. CDR3 nucleotides: TGTGCCAGCAGTTACGGCGGAGGGGAGCTGTTTTTT.

This clonotype has at least ten counts. V is TRBV7-9 and J is TRBJ2-1; 8 bases are shared with TRBD2. This CDR3 has 14 residues. Germline V lookup: CDR1 SEHNR, CDR2 FQNEAQ (reference sequence). V was pared by 3 bases and J by 7 bases, with 5 bases of the junction left unmatched. Here the CDR3 reads CASSFGLARNEQFF. DNA for the CDR3: TGTGCCAGCAGCTTCGGACTAGCTAGGAATGAGCAGTTCTTC.

In this sample, this clonotype turned up many times. The J gene is TRBJ2-5, the V gene TRBV5-1; 7 bases match TRBD1. Germline CDR1 and CDR2: SGHRS and YFSETQ. Trimming at V came to 3 bases and at J to 3 bases, leaving 8 bases not matched to a gene. CDR3 length: 15 amino acids. The CDR3, as DNA: TGCGCCAGCAGCTACACCGCCGGGACAGAAGAGACCCAGTACTTC. This sequence encodes CASSYTAGTEETQYF.

This chain joins TRBV20-1 and TRBJ2-4; D not resolved. Deletions cut 8 bases from V and 2 bases from J, with 16 bases between. Germline V gene data show CDR1 as DFQATT and CDR2 as SNEGSKA (reference sequence). This CDR3 is 14 amino acids long. The CDR3 spells CSSFRPFTKNIQYF. CDR3 bases: TGCAGTTCCTTTCGACCCTTTACCAAAAACATTCAGTACTTC.

This clonotype was picked up many times. J is TRBJ1-1 and V is TRBV6-2 or TRBV6-3; TRBD1 might be the D (5 bases). CDR3 length equals 18 residues. Germline lookup yields CDR1 MNHEY and CDR2 SVGEGT. V was pared by 7 bases and J by 5 bases, with 29 bases between. The CDR3 loop reads CASNAVEQALNPGTEAFF. The CDR3 DNA is TGTGCCAGCAATGCCGTTGAACAGGCACTTAACCCCGGGACTGAAGCTTTCTTT.

This clonotype appeared a few times. A much larger clone sits a single nucleotide away, making a read error possible. J is TRBJ2-1 and V is TRBV7-2; maybe TRBD2 (6 bases). The V gene lost 2 bases and the J gene lost 8 bases, with 13 bases spanning the gap. The CDR3 is 14 amino acids. Per the germline V gene, CDR1 is SGHTA and CDR2 is FQGNSA. CDR3 DNA sequence: TGTGCCAGCAGCTTACCCGGGGGTGCACATGAGCAGTTCTTC. Residues: CASSLPGGAHEQFF.

In its sample, this clonotype was seen a few times. The J gene is TRBJ2-2, the V gene TRBV6-1; no clear D gene. The CDR3 has 15 amino acids. Deletions cut 5 bases from V and 8 bases from J, with 18 bases between. The germline gives CDR1 MNHNS, CDR2 SASEGT. CDR3 sequence: CASSTPSLVGGELFF. CDR3 coding DNA: TGTGCCAGCAGTACCCCCTCACTTGTCGGTGGGGAGCTGTTTTTT.

Note on this clonotype: The junction departs from germline at one end; a sequencing error may be responsible. The CDR3, as DNA: TGTGCCACCAGCAAAGAGGTCGCAGCGCAAAGCACAGATACGCAGTATTTT. Amino acid sequence: CATSKEVAAQSTDTQYF. The J gene is TRBJ2-3, the V gene TRBV3-1, with D unresolved. Germline values: CDR1 LGHDT, CDR2 YNNKEL (reference sequence). The length of the CDR3 is 17 residues.

The sample holds many counts of this clonotype. V gene TRBV4-1 combines with J gene TRBJ2-3, with unresolved D. The germline gives CDR1 MGHRA, CDR2 YSYEKL. The V gene lost 3 bases and the J gene lost 4 bases, with 8 bases spanning the gap. This CDR3 contains 13 residues. CDR3 nucleotide sequence: TGCGCCAGCAGCCACGTCCTATCAGATACGCAGTATTTT. This codes for CASSHVLSDTQYF.

The V gene is TRBV15, the J gene TRBJ2-1, with 8 bases aligning to TRBD2. V lost 4 bases, J lost 5 bases, and 19 bases stayed unmatched. The CDR3 is 19 amino acids. From germline, CDR1 is LNHNV and CDR2 YYDKDF (reference sequence). The CDR3 sequence: CATSIIAGPSRAVNNEQFF. CDR3 DNA: TGTGCCACCAGCATCATAGCGGGGCCCTCTCGGGCTGTGAACAATGAGCAGTTCTTC.

This clonotype was seen many times. This chain connects TRBV27 to TRBJ2-3; possible D gene TRBD1, 6 bases. The germline V and J ends were trimmed by 5 bases and 2 bases, with 17 bases remaining between them. The CDR3 covers 16 residues. Per the germline V gene, CDR1 is MNHEY and CDR2 is SMNVEV (reference sequence). The DNA of the CDR3 is TGTGCCAGCAGTCCCCTCGGCGCAGGGGCCACAGATACGCAGTATTTT. Its protein is CASSPLGAGATDTQYF.